This entry is about one T cell receptor beta chain. The source of the sample is a study of T cell responses to AZD1222 COVID-19 vaccine. The ends were cut back, 1 base at V and 4 bases at J, with 13 bases in the middle. The length of the CDR3 is 15 residues. Germline V gene sequence: CDR1 LNHDA, CDR2 SQIVND (reference sequence). Method: immunoSEQ multiplex PCR; TCRdb's copy keeps in-frame clones and lacks some. The table records some 120,000 clones, approximately 86% of them present only once. The chain links TRBV19 to TRBJ2-5; TRBD2 is a possible D gene (7 bases). This sequence originates from an adult in good health. The source was peripheral blood, collected on day 0 of AZD1222 vaccination. This CDR3 reads CASSIGFGGRETQYF. In nucleotides, the CDR3 is TGTGCCAGTAGTATAGGGTTCGGGGGGCGAGAGACCCAGTACTTC.